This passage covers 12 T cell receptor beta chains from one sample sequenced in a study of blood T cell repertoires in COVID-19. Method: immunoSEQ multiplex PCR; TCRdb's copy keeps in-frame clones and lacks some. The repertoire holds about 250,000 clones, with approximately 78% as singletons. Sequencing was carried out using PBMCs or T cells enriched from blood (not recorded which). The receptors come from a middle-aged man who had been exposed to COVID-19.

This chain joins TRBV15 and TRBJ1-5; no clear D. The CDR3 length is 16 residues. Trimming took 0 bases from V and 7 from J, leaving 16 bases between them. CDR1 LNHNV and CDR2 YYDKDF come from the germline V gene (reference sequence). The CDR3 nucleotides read TGTGCCACCAGCAGAGATTTGGAAACTCACGGGCAGCCCCAGCATTTT. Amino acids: CATSRDLETHGQPQHF. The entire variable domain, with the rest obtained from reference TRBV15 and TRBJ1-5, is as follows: DAMVIQNPRYQVTQFGKPVTLSCSQTLNHNVMYWYQQKSSQAPKLLFHYYDKDFNNEADTPDNFQSRRPNTSFCFLDIRSPGLGDTAMYLCATSRDLETHGQPQHFGDGTRLSIL.

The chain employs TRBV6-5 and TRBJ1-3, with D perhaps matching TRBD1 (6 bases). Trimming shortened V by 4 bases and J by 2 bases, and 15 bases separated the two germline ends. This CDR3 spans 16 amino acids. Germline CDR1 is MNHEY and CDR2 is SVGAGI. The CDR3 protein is CASSLATWTAGNTIYF. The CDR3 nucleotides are TGTGCCAGCAGTTTGGCCACCTGGACAGCTGGAAACACCATATATTTT.

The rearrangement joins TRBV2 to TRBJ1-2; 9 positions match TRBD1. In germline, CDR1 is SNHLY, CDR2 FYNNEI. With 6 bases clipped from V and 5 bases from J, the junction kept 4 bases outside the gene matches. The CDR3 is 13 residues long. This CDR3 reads CASSGQGIYGYTF. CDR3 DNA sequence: TGTGCCAGCAGCGGACAGGGGATTTATGGCTACACCTTC.

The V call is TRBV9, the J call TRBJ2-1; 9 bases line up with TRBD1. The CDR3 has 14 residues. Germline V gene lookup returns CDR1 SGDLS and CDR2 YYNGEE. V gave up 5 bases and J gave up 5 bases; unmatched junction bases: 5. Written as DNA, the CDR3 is TGTGCCAGCAGACCACAGGGGGCGGACAATGAGCAGTTCTTC. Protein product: CASRPQGADNEQFF. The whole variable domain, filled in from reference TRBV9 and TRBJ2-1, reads DSGVTQTPKHLITATGQRVTLRCSPRSGDLSVYWYQQSLDQGLQFLIQYYNGEERAKGNILERFSAQQFPDLHSELNLSSLELGDSALYFCASRPQGADNEQFFGPGTRLTVL.

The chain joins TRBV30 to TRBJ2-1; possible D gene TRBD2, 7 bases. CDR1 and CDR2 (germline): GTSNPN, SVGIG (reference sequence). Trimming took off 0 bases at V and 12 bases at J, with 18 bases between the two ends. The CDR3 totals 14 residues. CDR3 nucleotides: TGTGCCTGGAGTGTACAAGGGGGAGGGCTTGCGCAGTTCTTC. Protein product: CAWSVQGGGLAQFF.

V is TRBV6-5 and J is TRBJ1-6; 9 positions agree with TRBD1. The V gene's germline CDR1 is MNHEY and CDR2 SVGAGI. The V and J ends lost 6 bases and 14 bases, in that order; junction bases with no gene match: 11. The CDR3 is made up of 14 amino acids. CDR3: CASRVPGQGLTLHF. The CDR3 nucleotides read TGTGCCAGCAGGGTCCCGGGACAGGGTTTAACCCTCCACTTT.

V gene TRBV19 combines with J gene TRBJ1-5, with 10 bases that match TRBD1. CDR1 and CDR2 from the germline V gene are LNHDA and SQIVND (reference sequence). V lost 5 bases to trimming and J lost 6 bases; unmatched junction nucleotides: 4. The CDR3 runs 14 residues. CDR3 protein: CASSAGTGVQPQHF. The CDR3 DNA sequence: TGTGCCAGTAGTGCCGGGACAGGGGTTCAGCCCCAGCATTTT.

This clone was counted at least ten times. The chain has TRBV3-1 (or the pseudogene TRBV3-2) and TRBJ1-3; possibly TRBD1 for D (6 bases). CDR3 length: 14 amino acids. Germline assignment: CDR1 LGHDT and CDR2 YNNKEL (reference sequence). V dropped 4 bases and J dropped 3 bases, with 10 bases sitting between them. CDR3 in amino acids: CASSPSDSGNTIYF. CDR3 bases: TGTGCCAGCAGCCCCTCGGACAGTGGAAACACCATATATTTT.

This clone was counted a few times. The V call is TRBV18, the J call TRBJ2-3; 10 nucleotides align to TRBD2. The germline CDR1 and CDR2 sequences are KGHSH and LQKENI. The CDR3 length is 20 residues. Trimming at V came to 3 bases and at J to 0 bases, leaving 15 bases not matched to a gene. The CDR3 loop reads CASSPYQREGPLRSTDTQYF. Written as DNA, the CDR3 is TGTGCCAGCTCACCCTACCAGCGGGAGGGCCCTCTTCGTAGCACAGATACGCAGTATTTT. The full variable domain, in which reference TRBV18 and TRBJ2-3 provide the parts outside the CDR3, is NAGVMQNPRHLVRRRGQEARLRCSPMKGHSHVYWYRQLPEEGLKFMVYLQKENIIDESGMPKERFSAEFPKEGPSILRIQQVVRGDSAAYFCASSPYQREGPLRSTDTQYFGPGTRLTVL.

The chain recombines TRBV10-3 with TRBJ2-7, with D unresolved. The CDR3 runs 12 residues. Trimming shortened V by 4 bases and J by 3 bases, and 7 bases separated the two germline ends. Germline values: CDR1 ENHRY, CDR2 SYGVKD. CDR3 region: CAISASVYEQYF. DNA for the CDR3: TGTGCCATCAGTGCTTCTGTCTACGAGCAGTACTTC.

This CDR3 is CASSPLHREAFF. The CDR3, as DNA: TGTGCCAGCAGCCCACTTCACAGGGAAGCTTTCTTT. The chain recombines TRBV5-8 with TRBJ1-1; D is perhaps TRBD1 (5 bases). The CDR3 covers 12 residues. The germline V and J ends were trimmed by 4 bases and 8 bases, with 12 bases remaining between them. Germline V lookup: CDR1 SGHTS, CDR2 YDEGEE.

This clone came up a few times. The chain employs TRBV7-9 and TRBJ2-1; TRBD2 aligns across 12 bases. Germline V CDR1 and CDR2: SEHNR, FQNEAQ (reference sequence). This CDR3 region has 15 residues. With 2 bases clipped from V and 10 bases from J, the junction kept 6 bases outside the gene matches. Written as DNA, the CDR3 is TGTGCCAGCAGCTTACTAGCGGGAGGGCAAGCAGAGCAGTTCTTC. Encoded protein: CASSLLAGGQAEQFF.